The source of this TCR beta chain is a study of blood T cell repertoires in COVID-19. Study details: Acute and convalescent COVID-19 specimens originated in the United States, Italy and Spain. Sources were T cells, B-cell-depleted T cells, or PBMCs; the material itself was cDNA or gDNA.

The CDR3 consists of 16 residues. CDR1 is SQVTM and CDR2 is ANQGSEA in the germline V gene. The trim removed 6 bases at V and 4 bases at J, leaving 12 bases unmatched. Under the authors' procedure: Reference gene primers were amplified, and this amplification served to estimate nucleated cell counts. Clones were read by immunoSEQ multiplex PCR, and TCRdb kept only the in-frame ones, dropping some. V and J calls and clone size come straight from that table; D and trimming were deduced from the DNA. The table has 120,000 to 150,000 clones, 87% seen once. The TCR was taken from a woman between 50 and 59 years old with active or convalescent COVID-19. The rearrangement joins TRBV29-1 to TRBJ2-5; 12 nucleotides match TRBD2. Sequencing was done on a sample of peripheral blood. The CDR3 nucleotides read TGCAGCGTCGCGACTAGCGGGAGTTTAATAGGAGAGACCCAGTACTTC. Its protein product is CSVATSGSLIGETQYF.